This T cell receptor beta chain was recorded in a study of blood T cell repertoires in COVID-19. Study information: The study drew acute and convalescent COVID-19 samples from the United States, Italy and Spain. Sources were T cells, B-cell-depleted T cells, or PBMCs; the material itself was cDNA or gDNA.

Methods used by the authors: Quantification of nucleated cells was approximated via reference gene primer amplification. Here immunoSEQ multiplex PCR was the method, and the copy in TCRdb shows in-frame clones only, minus some. The V and J calls and clone size were taken over from that table, and D and trimming were inferred from the DNA. The sample consists of under 150,000 clones, less than 90% of them appearing once. CDR3 size: 18 residues. Germline CDR1 and CDR2: SGHRS and YFSETQ. With 2 bases clipped from V and 0 bases from J, the junction kept 2 bases outside the gene matches. The chain couples TRBV5-1 to TRBJ2-1; 16 bases agree with TRBD2. The sequence came from a man in his fifties or sixties with acute or convalescent COVID-19. The specimen was peripheral blood. The CDR3 DNA reads as TGCGCCAGCAGCTTTGGGACTAGCGGGAGGGCCTCCTACAATGAGCAGTTCTTC. Translation: CASSFGTSGRASYNEQFF.